Listed below are T cell receptor beta chains from one sample, sequenced in a study of brain metastases from non-small cell lung cancer. The data were produced by immunoSEQ multiplex PCR, yet TCRdb's version contains in-frame clones alone and is incomplete. The sample lists some 4,300 clones, around 83% occurring once. The sequenced material came from primary lung tumor tissue. The receptors shown here come from a donor over 35 with non-small cell lung cancer. Each CDR3 is given with its conserved first and last residue. Fields, in order: V gene, D gene, CDR3 length, J gene, clone size, CDR3 DNA, CDR3 protein. A D gene is named only where the DNA matches it firmly. Clone size appears in some rows only: once, few, many, or a class for an expanded clone.

>TRBV7-3|-|15|TRBJ2-1|-
TGTGACAGCAGCTTAAGGGCGGGGACCTACAATGAGCAGTTCTTC
CDSSLRAGTYNEQFF
>TRBV5-1|-|12|TRBJ1-2|-
TGCGCCAGCAGCTTAGGGGGCTATGGCTACACCTTC
CASSLGGYGYTF
>TRBV21-1|-|18|TRBJ1-6|-
TGTGCCAGCAGCAAAGCCGAAGGGAGGAGGCCCTATAATTCACCCCTCCACTTT
CASSKAEGRRPYNSPLHF
>TRBV30|TRBD1|13|TRBJ1-6|-
TGTGCCTGGGAGGACAGGGGGGTCTTACCCCTCCACTTT
CAWEDRGVLPLHF
>TRBV10-3|-|16|TRBJ1-1|-
TGTGCCACCTCAGATTCCAGGGGACCTTTGAACACTGAAGCTTTCTTT
CATSDSRGPLNTEAFF
>TRBV2|TRBD2|15|TRBJ2-5|-
TGTGCCAGCAAAGAAAGCGGGGGGGCCTGGGAGACCCAGTACTTC
CASKESGGAWETQYF
>TRBV19|TRBD1|16|TRBJ2-4|-
TGTGCCAGTAGTATAGGGGGACAGCAAGACAAAAACATTCAGTACTTC
CASSIGGQQDKNIQYF
>TRBV7-2|-|14|TRBJ1-1|-
TGTGCCAGCAGCTTCTCTACAGCTAACACTGAAGCTTTCTTT
CASSFSTANTEAFF
>TRBV5-1|-|16|TRBJ2-1|-
TGCGCCAGCAGTGGGGGGGGCAGGATGCCCTCCGATGAGCAGTTCTTC
CASSGGGRMPSDEQFF
>TRBV5-6|-|14|TRBJ2-2|-
TGTGCCAGCAGCTCACACAGGGATATTGGGGAGCTGTTTTTT
CASSSHRDIGELFF
>TRBV10-3|-|13|TRBJ1-2|-
TGTGCCACCCAAGAGGACCGGGTCTATGGCTACACCTTC
CATQEDRVYGYTF
>TRBV5-1|TRBD2|15|TRBJ2-3|-
TGCGCCAGCAGCTTGGGACTAGCGTTAGGAGATACGCAGTATTTT
CASSLGLALGDTQYF
>TRBV2|-|15|TRBJ1-6|-
TGTGCCAGCGCGGGGGTTAATCGGGATAATTCACCCCTCCACTTT
CASAGVNRDNSPLHF
>TRBV2|-|15|TRBJ2-2|once
TGTGCCAGCAGGTCCAACAGGGTTAGCACCGGGGAGCTGTTTTTT
CASRSNRVSTGELFF
>TRBV6-9|-|15|TRBJ2-5|-
TGTGCCAGCATCCAGAGCCTAAAATTCCAAGAGACCCAGTACTTC
CASIQSLKFQETQYF
>TRBV7-6|-|12|TRBJ2-2|-
TGTGCCAGCAGCGGGGCGACCGGGGAGCTGTTTTTT
CASSGATGELFF
>TRBV7-2|-|14|TRBJ1-5|-
TGTGCCAGCAGCGCCACAGCGGGGGGTCAGCCCCAGCATTTT
CASSATAGGQPQHF
>TRBV5-1|TRBD1|19|TRBJ2-6|few
TGCGCCAGCAGCTCGGCATTAGGACAGGTCTACTCTGGGGCCAACGTCCTGACTTTC
CASSSALGQVYSGANVLTF
>TRBV6-2/TRBV6-3|-|15|TRBJ1-1|-
TGTGCCAGCAGTTCCCGCGGTGGGAGGAACACTGAAGCTTTCTTT
CASSSRGGRNTEAFF
>TRBV3-1/TRBV3-2|-|14|TRBJ1-1|-
TGTGCCAGCAGCCAAGGACACTCAAACACTGAAGCTTTCTTT
CASSQGHSNTEAFF
>TRBV5-6|-|15|TRBJ1-1|few
TGTGCCAGCAGCTCCCTGGGGGGGGAAAACACTGAAGCTTTCTTT
CASSSLGGENTEAFF
>TRBV14|TRBD1|14|TRBJ1-1|-
TGTGCCAGCAGCTTCACAGGGGGCGTGGCTGAAGCTTTCTTT
CASSFTGGVAEAFF
>TRBV30|-|11|TRBJ1-1|-
TGTGCCTGGAACGGTGGGACTGAAGCTTTCTTT
CAWNGGTEAFF
>TRBV7-2|-|15|TRBJ2-1|-
TGTGCCAGCAGCTTAGCCCTTAGCTCCTACAATGAGCAGTTCTTC
CASSLALSSYNEQFF